This T cell receptor beta chain was observed in a study of T-cell memory formation after mild COVID-19. Findings of the study overall: Pre-infection memory harbored some responding clones, suggesting cross-reactive memory joined.

A single record per CDR3 protein comes from TCRdb applying MiXCR to the 5' RACE reads. The sample includes roughly 320,000 distinct CDR3 sequences, 25% to 30% seen only once; the top ten take approximately 15%. As concerns this clonotype: Its antigen is not known.

The length of the CDR3 is 15 residues. Germline lookup yields CDR1 SGHTA and CDR2 FQGTGA. The V and J ends lost 0 bases and 3 bases respectively, with 11 bases between them. The sequence derives from an adult woman who had mild COVID-19 (a few samples of this study predate the infection). Cell type and time point are not known. The V gene is TRBV7-3, the J gene TRBJ2-5; D is perhaps TRBD2 (5 bases). Specimen: PBMCs or a T cell subset sorted from them (not recorded which). CDR3 coding DNA: TGTGCCAGCAGCTTAACGGCCACCGGGAAAGAGACCCAGTACTTC. Residues: CASSLTATGKETQYF.